This T cell receptor beta chain derives from a study of CD8 T cells in ankylosing spondylitis. The sample holds many counts of this clonotype. TCRdb independently ran MiXCR on the 5' RACE reads; one entry per CDR3 protein. The table shows 150,000 to 200,000 distinct CDR3 sequences, with roughly 18% occurring only once. This clonotype was obtained from a male donor under 35 with ankylosing spondylitis or in good health (not recorded which). The sequenced sample was blood, either unsorted or a sorted T cell fraction (not recorded which).

In DNA, the CDR3 is TGTGCCAGCAGTGTACAATACGAGCAGTACTTC. Amino acids: CASSVQYEQYF. This sequence joins TRBV12-3 or TRBV12-4 and TRBJ2-7, with D uncertain. V was pared by 5 bases and J by 4 bases, with 6 bases between. This CDR3 spans 11 amino acids.